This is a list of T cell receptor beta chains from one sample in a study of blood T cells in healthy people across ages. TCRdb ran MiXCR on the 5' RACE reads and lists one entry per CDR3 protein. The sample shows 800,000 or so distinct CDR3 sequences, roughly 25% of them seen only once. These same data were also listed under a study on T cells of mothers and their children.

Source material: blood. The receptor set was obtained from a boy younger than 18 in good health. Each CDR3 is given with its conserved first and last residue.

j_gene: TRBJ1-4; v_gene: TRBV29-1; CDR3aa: CSVTAGFTNEKLFF
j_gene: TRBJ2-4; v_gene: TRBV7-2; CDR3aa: CASSGGDRGAKNIQYF
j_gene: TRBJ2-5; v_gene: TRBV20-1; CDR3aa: CSAGYRDRGHPGEQYF
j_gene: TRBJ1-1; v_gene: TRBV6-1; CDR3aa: CASVPRPQNTEAFF
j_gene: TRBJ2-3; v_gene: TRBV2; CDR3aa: CASAGLTDTQYF
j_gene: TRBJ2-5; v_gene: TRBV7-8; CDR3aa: CASSLGREPQETQYF
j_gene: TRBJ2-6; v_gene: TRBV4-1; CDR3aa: CASSQEGGADSGANVLTF
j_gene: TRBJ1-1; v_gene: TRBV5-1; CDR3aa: CASSLEAGRTEAFF
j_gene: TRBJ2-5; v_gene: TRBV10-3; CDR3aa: CAISADRGETQYF
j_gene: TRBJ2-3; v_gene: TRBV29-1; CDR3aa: CSVLETTADTQYF
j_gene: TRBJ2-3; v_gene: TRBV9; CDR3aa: CASSVAGGGQYTQYF
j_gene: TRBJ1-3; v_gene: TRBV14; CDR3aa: CASSRLSSGNTIYF
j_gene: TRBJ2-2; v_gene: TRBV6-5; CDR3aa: CASRRGGANTGELFF
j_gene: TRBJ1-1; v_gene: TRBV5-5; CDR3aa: CASSLPPLEAFF
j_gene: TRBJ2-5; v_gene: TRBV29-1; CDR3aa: CSVEYSQETQYF
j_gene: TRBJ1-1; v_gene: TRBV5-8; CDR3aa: CASSGGHGNTEAFF
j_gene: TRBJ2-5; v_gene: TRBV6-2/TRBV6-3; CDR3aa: CASSYPTSGRREETQYF
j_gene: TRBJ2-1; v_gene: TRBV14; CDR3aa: CASSQDLTPNEQFF
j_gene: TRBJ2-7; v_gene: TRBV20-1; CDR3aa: CSANRRYYEQYF
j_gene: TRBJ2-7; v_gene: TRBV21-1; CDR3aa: CASSKLDRGGLEQYF
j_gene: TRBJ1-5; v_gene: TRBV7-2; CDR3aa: CASSVPRGTTENQPQHF
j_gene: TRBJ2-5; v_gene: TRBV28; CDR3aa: CASNYRGLNSQETQYF
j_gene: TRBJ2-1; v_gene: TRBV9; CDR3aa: CASSPFPVPGENEQFF
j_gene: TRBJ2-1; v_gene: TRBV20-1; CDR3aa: CSARVHGQGYNEQFF
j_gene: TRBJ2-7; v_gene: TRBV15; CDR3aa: CATSRVDSYEQYF
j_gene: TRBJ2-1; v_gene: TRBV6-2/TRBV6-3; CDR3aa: CASNEGGIRNEQFF
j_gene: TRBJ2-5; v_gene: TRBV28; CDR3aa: CASVSRRETQYF
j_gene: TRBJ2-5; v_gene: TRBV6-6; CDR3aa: CASSYMGNLYQETQYF
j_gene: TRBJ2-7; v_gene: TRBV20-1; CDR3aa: CSARMQGYEQYF
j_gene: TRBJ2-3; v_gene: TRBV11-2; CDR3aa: CASSLAGTGVGTDTQYF
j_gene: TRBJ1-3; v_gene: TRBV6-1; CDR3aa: CASSEGGAQGGNTIYF
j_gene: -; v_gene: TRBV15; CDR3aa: CATSRGASGRAPINEQFF
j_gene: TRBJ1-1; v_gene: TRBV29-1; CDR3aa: CSVVLRGLYTEAFF
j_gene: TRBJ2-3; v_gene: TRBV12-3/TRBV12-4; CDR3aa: CASSLWGDTEYF
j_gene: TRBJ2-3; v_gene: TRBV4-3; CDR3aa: CASSQGTVSSTDTQYF
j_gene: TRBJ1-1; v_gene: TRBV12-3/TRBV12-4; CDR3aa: CASSRQGNTNTEAFF
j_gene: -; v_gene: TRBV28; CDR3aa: CASSFNLETQYF
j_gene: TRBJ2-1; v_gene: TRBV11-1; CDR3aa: CASSLVPSGAYNEQFF
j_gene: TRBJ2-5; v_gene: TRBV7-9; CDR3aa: CASSLEWLTGAETQYF
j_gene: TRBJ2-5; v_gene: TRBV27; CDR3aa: CASSDLSEGSRAQYF
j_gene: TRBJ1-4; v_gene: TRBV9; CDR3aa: CASSPLQGKGEKLFF
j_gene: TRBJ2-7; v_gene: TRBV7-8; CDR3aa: CASSLLPGLFSYEQYF
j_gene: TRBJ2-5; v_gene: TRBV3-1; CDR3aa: CASSKKSLAVKETQYF
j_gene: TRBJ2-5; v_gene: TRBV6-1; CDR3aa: CASSVGTGQYF
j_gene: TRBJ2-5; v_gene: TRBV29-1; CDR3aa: CSVIGGIETQYF
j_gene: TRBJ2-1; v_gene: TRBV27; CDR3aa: CASSHHCFWQFF
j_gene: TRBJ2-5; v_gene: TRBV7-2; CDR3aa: CASTPSGQLRKYF
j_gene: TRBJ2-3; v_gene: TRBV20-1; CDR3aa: CSARGLSADTQYF
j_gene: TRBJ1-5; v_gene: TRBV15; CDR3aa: CATGPPRTPGHQPQHF
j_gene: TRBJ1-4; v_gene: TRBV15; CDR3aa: CATSRPVGDRAANEKLFF
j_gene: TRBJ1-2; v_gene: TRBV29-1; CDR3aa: CSVVPDPGYGYTF
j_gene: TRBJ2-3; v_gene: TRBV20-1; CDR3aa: CSARGATVDTQYF
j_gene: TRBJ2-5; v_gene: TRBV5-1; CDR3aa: CASSLEQAGETQYF
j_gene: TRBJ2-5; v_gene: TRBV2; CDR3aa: CASSVNRASPSETQYF
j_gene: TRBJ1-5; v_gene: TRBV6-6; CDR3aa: CASSFGQGLTQPQHF
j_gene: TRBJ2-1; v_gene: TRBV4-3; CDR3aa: CASSQQADRDFWSGYNEQFF
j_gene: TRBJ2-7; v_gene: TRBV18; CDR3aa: CASSPTSVDEQYF
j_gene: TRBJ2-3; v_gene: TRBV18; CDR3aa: CASSPPSPTTGRTDTQYF